Included here is one T cell receptor (beta chain) sequence, with context. The antigen is unknown. This sample is drawn from a study of T cell repertoires in cytomegalovirus infection. Study as a whole: Public TCR beta signatures indicated both CMV infection and matching HLA type. Findings and limits, study-wide: Pooled public TCR beta family frequency picked out CMV carriers with the relevant HLA.

The ends lost 9 bases at V and 1 base at J; junction bases unmatched: 6. CDR3 length: 14 amino acids. Germline V gene sequence: CDR1 SGHVS, CDR2 FNYEAQ. TCRdb reprocessed the reads via MiXCR and lists one record per CDR3 protein. Of roughly 720,000 distinct CDR3 sequences in the sample, 35% were seen once. The V gene is TRBV7-6, the J gene TRBJ2-3, with 8 bases lining up with TRBD2. The material sequenced was PBMCs. This sequence originates from a human donor in good health (CMV status not recorded). Some clones in this sample may be carry-over from other donors' samples. The CDR3 protein is CASVRSGGTDTQYF. The CDR3 nucleotides read TGTGCCAGTGTCCGTAGCGGGGGCACAGATACGCAGTATTTT.